The next 13 T cell receptor beta chains were all read from a single sample in a study of blood T cell repertoires in COVID-19. The method was immunoSEQ multiplex PCR; TCRdb's version includes in-frame clones alone and lacks a portion of them. The sample records roughly 200,000 clones, around 80% being singletons. Input material: peripheral blood. The receptors derive from a woman aged 55-70 years with COVID-19, enrolled during active disease.

The V and J genes are TRBV6-1 and TRBJ1-2; 7 nucleotides match TRBD1. With V trimmed by 2 bases and J by 4 bases, 4 bases remained unmatched. In germline, CDR1 is MNHNS, CDR2 SASEGT. The CDR3 is 14 residues long. CDR3 amino acids: CASSEKGAGYGYTF. Here the CDR3 DNA reads TGTGCCAGCAGTGAAAAGGGGGCAGGCTATGGCTACACCTTC.

The chain is built from TRBV5-6 and TRBJ2-5; 8 bases map to TRBD2. Germline assignment: CDR1 SGHDT and CDR2 YYEEEE. The CDR3 is 15 amino acids. Trimming cost V 2 bases and J 7 bases; bases outside gene matches: 10. CDR3 nucleotides: TGTGCCAGCAGCTTAGGAAGCGGGGGATGGGGGACCCAGTACTTC. This translates into CASSLGSGGWGTQYF. Supplemented by reference TRBV5-6 and TRBJ2-5, the full variable domain reads DAGVTQSPTHLIKTRGQQVTLRCSPKSGHDTVSWYQQALGQGPQFIFQYYEEEERQRGNFPDRFSGHQFPNYSSELNVNALLLGDSALYLCASSLGSGGWGTQYFGPGTRLLVL.

This clone was observed a few times. V is TRBV5-4 and J is TRBJ2-3; D remains unclear. V lost 7 bases and J 10 bases, leaving 16 bases between the germline ends. Germline CDR1 and CDR2: SGHNT and YYREEE (reference sequence). This CDR3 spans 12 amino acids. CDR3 region: CASRGPENSQYF. The CDR3 bases are TGTGCCAGCCGCGGTCCCGAGAATTCGCAGTATTTT.

The chain couples TRBV6-4 to TRBJ1-3; D remains ambiguous. V lost 10 bases and J 4 bases, leaving 14 bases between the germline ends. The CDR3 is 13 amino acids. CDR1 MRHNA and CDR2 SNTAGT come from the germline V gene. CDR3 protein: CATEPRAGNTIYF. The CDR3 DNA follows: TGTGCCACCGAGCCGCGGGCAGGAAACACCATATATTTT.

The chain employs TRBV11-2 and TRBJ2-5, with a possible D match to TRBD2 (5 bases). Germline values: CDR1 SGHAT, CDR2 FQNNGV. V gave up 3 bases and J gave up 1 base, with 9 bases separating them. The CDR3 is 14 amino acids. The CDR3 is CASSFGLLQETQYF. CDR3 DNA: TGTGCCAGCAGCTTCGGACTTCTCCAAGAGACCCAGTACTTC.

V usage is TRBV3-1 (or the pseudogene TRBV3-2) and J usage is TRBJ2-3; 14 bases match TRBD2. The ends lost 10 bases at V and 7 bases at J; junction bases unmatched: 10. This CDR3 comprises 15 residues. CDR1 is LGHDT, CDR2 YNNKEL, per germline (reference sequence). CDR3 amino acids: CATRTSGRRSNTQYF. CDR3 DNA sequence: TGTGCCACCCGGACTAGCGGGAGGAGATCAAATACGCAGTATTTT.

The chain has TRBV19 and TRBJ1-2; the match to TRBD1 covers 7 bases. CDR1 LNHDA and CDR2 SQIVND come from the germline V gene (reference sequence). This CDR3 has 13 amino acids. V trimming: 9 bases; J trimming: 0 bases; junction bases outside the gene matches: 4. The DNA for the CDR3 is TGTGCCAGCGGGACAGCGGCTAACTATGGCTACACCTTC. This translates into CASGTAANYGYTF.

The V gene is TRBV29-1, the J gene TRBJ1-2; D possibly corresponds to TRBD1 (6 bases). This CDR3 is 11 amino acids long. The germline CDR1 and CDR2 sequences are SQVTM and ANQGSEA. V lost 1 base and J 11 bases, leaving 11 bases between the germline ends. The CDR3 nucleotides read TGCAGCGTTGAAGGAGGGGGAGCGTACACCTTC. It translates to CSVEGGGAYTF. The variable domain in full, with the rest retrieved from reference TRBV29-1 and TRBJ1-2, is SAVISQKPSRDICQRGTSLTIQCQVDSQVTMMFWYRQQPGQSLTLIATANQGSEATYESGFVIDKFPISRPNLTFSTLTVSNMSPEDSSIYLCSVEGGGAYTFGSGTRLTVV.

V and J are TRBV28 and TRBJ2-1, with D tentatively TRBD2 (6 bases). The CDR3 is made up of 17 amino acids. Trimming shortened V by 2 bases and J by 2 bases, and 16 bases separated the two germline ends. CDR1 is MDHEN and CDR2 is SYDVKM in the germline V gene. In DNA form, the CDR3 reads TGTGCCAGCAGTTTAAGTGTTGGGCTAGCGACCTACAATGAGCAGTTCTTC. Translated: CASSLSVGLATYNEQFF.

The chain employs TRBV7-9 and TRBJ2-2; TRBD2 aligns across 12 bases. This CDR3 has 17 amino acids. The germline V gene encodes CDR1 SEHNR and CDR2 FQNEAQ (reference sequence). V lost 7 bases to trimming and J lost 7 bases; unmatched junction nucleotides: 13. The CDR3 region is CASTVGASGRAVGELFF. In nucleotides, the CDR3 is TGTGCCAGCACCGTTGGAGCTAGCGGGAGGGCCGTCGGGGAGCTGTTTTTT.

The genes are TRBV5-1 and TRBJ1-5; D may be TRBD1 (5 bases). The V end lost 4 bases, the J end lost 7 bases, and 15 bases lay between the germline ends. Germline V lookup: CDR1 SGHRS, CDR2 YFSETQ. The CDR3 extends over 14 amino acids. The CDR3 region has the DNA TGCGCCAGCAGCCCGTCGGGAGGGGACCAGCCCCAGCATTTT. As protein: CASSPSGGDQPQHF.

This chain links TRBV7-9 with TRBJ2-5, with TRBD2 matching over 8 bases. With 1 base clipped from V and 2 bases from J, the junction kept 6 bases outside the gene matches. Germline loops: CDR1 SEHNR, CDR2 FQNEAQ (reference sequence). This CDR3 contains 16 residues. CDR3 region: CASSLDLSGSQETQYF. The CDR3 DNA sequence: TGTGCCAGCAGCTTAGATTTGAGCGGGAGTCAAGAGACCCAGTACTTC.

The chain has TRBV7-8 and TRBJ2-5, with 14 bases fitting TRBD2. Germline assignment: CDR1 SGHVS and CDR2 FQNEAQ. V lost 1 base, J lost 4 bases, and 8 bases stayed unmatched. This CDR3 is 18 amino acids long. The CDR3 DNA sequence: TGTGCCAGCAGCTTAGGACTAGCGGGGGGGCGGATTGGAGAGACCCAGTACTTC. Amino acid sequence: CASSLGLAGGRIGETQYF.